This paragraph covers one T cell receptor beta chain sequence. Its cognate antigen has yet to be identified. No much larger clone is present one base from it, and per-base qualities are unavailable. CDR1 and CDR2, per the germline V gene (reference sequence), are SGHNT and YYREEE. Relative to germline, V is missing 2 bases and J is missing 4 bases, with 2 bases of the junction outside any gene match. The CDR3 starts with the cysteine, ends with the phenylalanine, and has 14 residues. CDR3 DNA only is kept here, 42 bases in frame from base 1. The sample is drawn from a study of blood T cell repertoires in COVID-19 (dated by TCRdb to the early 2020s). Regarding the complete study: Samples covering the acute and convalescent phases of COVID-19 were provided by collaborators in the United States, Italy and Spain. Where HLA class I and class II types were available, the types were taken from metadata supplied by the sample provider, not from assay-based typing. Samples came from the ongoing ImmuneRACE study (first 160 participants) plus 1,254 subjects from 6 global collaborators. Sample metadata almost always included a de-identified subject ID, COVID-19 status, age in years and sex. The prospective study material was composed of cDNA or gDNA derived from T cells, B-cell-depleted T cells, or PBMCs. The dataset comprised deeply sampled blood TCRbeta repertoires from subjects exposed to, actively infected with, or recovered from COVID-19. The repertoires were made available in a free public database intended to serve as a resource for research on the immune response to SARS-CoV-2. The full study reports these points: The amount of clinical and demographic metadata varied by source and participant and was provided uncurated.

Whole blood was collected in K2EDTA tubes by collaborating institutions according to the institutions' own protocols. Collaborator samples were shipped for TCRbeta analysis as frozen whole blood, isolated PBMCs, or DNA extracted from either sample type. The immunoSEQ Assay, a bias-controlled multiplex PCR, was used to amplify TCRbeta CDR3 regions from genomic DNA. In the paper's pipeline: The number of nucleated cells in each sample was estimated by amplification of reference gene primers within the assay. To quantify the absolute abundance of each unique TCRbeta CDR3 rearrangement, sequence reads were collapsed and filtered. For each sample, productive Simpson clonality was calculated as the square root of Simpson's diversity index over productive rearrangements. Here the immuneACCESS table is served through TCRdb, limited to in-frame sequences with V and J called. Missing clones are a known gap in these copies; in checked studies unresolved V genes cover under half, and the rest lacks a known reason. V and J calls and clone size follow that table, whereas D and trimming were derived from the DNA. The sample table contains 200,000 to 300,000 clones; only one count was recorded for over 70% of them. The ten largest clones add up to around 3.2% of the sample.

The V and J segments used are TRBV5-4 and TRBJ2-2, with 7 central nucleotides matching TRBD1. The source material was peripheral blood. The sequence was obtained from a woman at least 80 years old with acute or convalescent COVID-19. The base sequence is TGTGCCAGCAGCTTCGGACAGGCCACCGGGGAGCTGTTTTTT. This encodes CASSFGQATGELFF.